This T cell receptor (beta chain) is drawn from a study of CD8+ T cells in alopecia areata. Study information: A 6-month off-drug phase came after tofacitinib, which had lasted 6 to 18 months. General study results and limits: Many expanded lesional clones persisted in scalp and blood during tofacitinib treatment. Tofacitinib significantly reduced both scalp clonality and expanded CD8+ clones among the top 100. Clonality in lesional scalp, especially alopecia totalis/universalis, exceeded that of normal scalp.

Extracted RNA was reverse transcribed, and the resulting cDNA served as sequencing template. Data came from immunoSEQ multiplex PCR; TCRdb stores just in-frame clones and leaves some out. The table has about 210,000 clones, 66% seen once. In the case of this clone: What it binds is unknown.

Noted treatment: oral pan-JAK inhibitor, 5-10 mg twice daily. This clonotype was obtained from a human donor with alopecia areata. Specimen: CD4+ T cells sorted from blood, collected at week 44, from a patient treated with tofacitinib.

In nucleotides, the CDR3 is TGTGCCTGGAGTCCTCGCGGGGTCCAGGGGCTTCAGTACTTC. Its protein product is CAWSPRGVQGLQYF. The V and J genes are TRBV30 and TRBJ2-4, with D perhaps being TRBD1 or TRBD2 (6 bases each). V lost 2 bases, J lost 11 bases, and 19 bases lay in between. Germline V gene data show CDR1 as GTSNPN and CDR2 as SVGIG (reference sequence). This CDR3 has 14 residues. Combining the CDR3 with reference TRBV30 and TRBJ2-4 gives the whole variable domain SQTIHQWPATLVQPVGSPLSLECTVEGTSNPNLYWYRQAAGRGLQLLFYSVGIGQISSEVPQNLSASRPQDRQFILSSKKLLLSDSGFYLCAWSPRGVQGLQYFGAGTRLSVL.